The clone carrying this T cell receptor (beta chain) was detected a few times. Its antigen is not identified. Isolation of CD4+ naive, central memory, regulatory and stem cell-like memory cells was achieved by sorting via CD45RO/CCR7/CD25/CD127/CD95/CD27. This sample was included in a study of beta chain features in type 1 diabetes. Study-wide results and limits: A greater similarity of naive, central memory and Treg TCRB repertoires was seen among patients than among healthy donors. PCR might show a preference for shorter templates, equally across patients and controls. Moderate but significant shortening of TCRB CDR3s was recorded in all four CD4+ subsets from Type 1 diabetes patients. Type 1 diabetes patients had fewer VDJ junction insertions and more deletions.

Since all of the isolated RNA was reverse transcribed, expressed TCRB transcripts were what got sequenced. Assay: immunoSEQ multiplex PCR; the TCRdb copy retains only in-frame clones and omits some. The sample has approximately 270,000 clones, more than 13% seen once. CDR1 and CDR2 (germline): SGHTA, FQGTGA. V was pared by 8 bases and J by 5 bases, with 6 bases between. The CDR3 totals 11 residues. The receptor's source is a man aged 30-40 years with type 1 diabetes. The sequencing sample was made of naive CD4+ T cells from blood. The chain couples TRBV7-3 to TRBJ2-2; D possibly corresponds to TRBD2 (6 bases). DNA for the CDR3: TGTGCCAGCCGGGGGACCGGGGAGCTGTTTTTT. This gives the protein CASRGTGELFF.